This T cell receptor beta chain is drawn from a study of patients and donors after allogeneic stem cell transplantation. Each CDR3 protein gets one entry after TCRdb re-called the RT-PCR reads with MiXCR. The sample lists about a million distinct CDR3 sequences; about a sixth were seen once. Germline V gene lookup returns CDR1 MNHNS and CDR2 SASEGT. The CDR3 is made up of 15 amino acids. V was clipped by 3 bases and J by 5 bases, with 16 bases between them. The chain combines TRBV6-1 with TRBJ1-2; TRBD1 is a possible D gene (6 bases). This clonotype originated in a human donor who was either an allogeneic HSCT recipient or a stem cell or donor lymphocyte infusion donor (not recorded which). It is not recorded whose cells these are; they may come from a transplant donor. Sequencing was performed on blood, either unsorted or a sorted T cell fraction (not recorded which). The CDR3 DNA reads TGTGCCAGCAGTGAGCGATGGGGGGGCGTGTATGGCTACACCTTC. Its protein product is CASSERWGGVYGYTF.